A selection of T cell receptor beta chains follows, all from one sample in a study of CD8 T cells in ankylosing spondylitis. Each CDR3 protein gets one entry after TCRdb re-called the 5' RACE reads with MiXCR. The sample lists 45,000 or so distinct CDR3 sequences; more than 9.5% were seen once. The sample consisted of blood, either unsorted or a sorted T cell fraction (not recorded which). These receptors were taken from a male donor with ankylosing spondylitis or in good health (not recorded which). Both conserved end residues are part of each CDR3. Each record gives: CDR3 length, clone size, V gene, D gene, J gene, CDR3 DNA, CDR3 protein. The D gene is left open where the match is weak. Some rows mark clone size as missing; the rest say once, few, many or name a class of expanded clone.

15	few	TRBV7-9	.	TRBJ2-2	TGTGCCAGCAGTCTTCTCGAGGGGTACACCGGGGAGCTGTTTTTT	CASSLLEGYTGELFF
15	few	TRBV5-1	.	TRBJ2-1	TGCGCCAGCAGCTTGGTCCAGGGAAGGTACAATGAGCAGTTCTTC	CASSLVQGRYNEQFF
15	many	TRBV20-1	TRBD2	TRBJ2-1	TGCAGTGCTAGAGACCTTGCGGGGGACCGAGGTGAGCAGTTCTTC	CSARDLAGDRGEQFF
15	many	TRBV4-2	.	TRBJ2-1	TGTGCCAGCAGCCAAGAACTAGGAATCGCAAATGAGCAGTTCTTC	CASSQELGIANEQFF
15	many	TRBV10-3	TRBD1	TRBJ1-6	TGTGCCATCAGTGAGTCGGAGACAGGGCGATCACCCCTCCACTTT	CAISESETGRSPLHF
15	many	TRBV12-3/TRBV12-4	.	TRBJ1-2	TGTGCCAGCAGTTTAGCAGGTGGCCATAGCTATGGCTACACCTTC	CASSLAGGHSYGYTF
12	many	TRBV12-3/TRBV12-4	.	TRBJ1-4	TGTGCCAGCAGGTCGAATGGTGAAAAACTGTTTTTT	CASRSNGEKLFF
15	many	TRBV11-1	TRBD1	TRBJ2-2	TGTGCCAGCAGCCATCCAGGGGGTGTGACCGGGGAGCTGTTTTTT	CASSHPGGVTGELFF
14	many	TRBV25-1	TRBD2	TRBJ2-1	TGTGCCAGCACGGGGGGGGTCTCCTACAATGAGCAGTTCTTC	CASTGGVSYNEQFF
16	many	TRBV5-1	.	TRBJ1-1	TGCGCCAGCAGCTTGGCCCTAGGGCCGGGGGGTTCTGAAGCTTTCTTT	CASSLALGPGGSEAFF
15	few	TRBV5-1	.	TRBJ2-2	TGCGCCAGCAGCTTGGGGTCACAAAACACCGGGGAGCTGTTTTTT	CASSLGSQNTGELFF
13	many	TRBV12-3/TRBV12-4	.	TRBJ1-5	TGTGCCAGCAGGCCAGGAGGCAATCAGCCCCAGCATTTT	CASRPGGNQPQHF
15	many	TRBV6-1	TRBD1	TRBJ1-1	TGTGCCAGCAGTCGACATGGACAGGGGAGGACTGAAGCTTTCTTT	CASSRHGQGRTEAFF
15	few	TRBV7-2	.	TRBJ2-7	TGTGCCAGCAGCGTAACCGGGACAACTTCCTACGAGCAGTACTTC	CASSVTGTTSYEQYF
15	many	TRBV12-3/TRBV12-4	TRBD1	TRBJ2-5	TGTGCCAGCACCCACTTCGGACAGGGGCAAGAGACCCAGTACTTC	CASTHFGQGQETQYF
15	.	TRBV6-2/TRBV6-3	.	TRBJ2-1	TGTGCCAGCAGTTACGGGCAAAACTCCTACAATGAGCAGTTCTTC	CASSYGQNSYNEQFF
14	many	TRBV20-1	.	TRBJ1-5	TGCAGTGCTAGAGATGGGGGGGGCAATCAGCCCCAGCATTTT	CSARDGGGNQPQHF
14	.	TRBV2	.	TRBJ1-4	TGTGCCAGCAGTCCCCTTCTTGGGGGGGAAAAACGGTTTTTT	CASSPLLGGEKRFF
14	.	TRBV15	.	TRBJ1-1	TGTGCCACCAGCAGAGAAAAGTGGGGCACTGAAGCTTTCTTT	CATSREKWGTEAFF
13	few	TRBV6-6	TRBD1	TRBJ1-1	TGTGCCACCCGAACGAGGGGGCCCGGTGAAGCTTTCTTT	CATRTRGPGEAFF
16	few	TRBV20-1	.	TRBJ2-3	TGCAGTGCTAGAGCCTTAGGGGGGCCCAAGGGTGATACGCAGTATTTT	CSARALGGPKGDTQYF
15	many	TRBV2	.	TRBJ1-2	TGTGCCAGCAATCTGGAGAAGACAGTCTTCTATGGCTACACCTTC	CASNLEKTVFYGYTF
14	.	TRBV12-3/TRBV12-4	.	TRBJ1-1	TGTGCCAGCAGGACGTCGGGCGGTCGCACTGAAGCTTTCTTT	CASRTSGGRTEAFF
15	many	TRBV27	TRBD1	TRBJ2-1	TGTGCCAGCAGTTCGGACAGGTCTGGGGTAGTGGAGCAGTTCTTC	CASSSDRSGVVEQFF
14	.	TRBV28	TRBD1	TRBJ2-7	TGTGCCAGCAGCCAGCGACAGGGGGCCTACGAGCAGTACTTC	CASSQRQGAYEQYF
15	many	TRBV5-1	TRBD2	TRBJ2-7	TGCGCCAGCAGCGTAACTAGCGGGGAGACCTACGAGCAGTACTTC	CASSVTSGETYEQYF
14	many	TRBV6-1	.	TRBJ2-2	TGTGCCAGCAGGTTGCCTACGGGTACCGGGGAGCTGTTTTTT	CASRLPTGTGELFF
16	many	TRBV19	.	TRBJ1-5	TGTGCCAGTAGAATGGGGTTGGGAGTCACCAATCAGCCCCAGCATTTT	CASRMGLGVTNQPQHF
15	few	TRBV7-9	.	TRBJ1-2	TGTGCCAGCAGATCCTCGGCCAGAGTTGCTTATGGCTACACCTTC	CASRSSARVAYGYTF
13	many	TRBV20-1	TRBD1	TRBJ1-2	TGCAGTGCTGCAGGGGGGGATAACTATGGCTACACCTTC	CSAAGGDNYGYTF
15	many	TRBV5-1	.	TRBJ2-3	TGCGCCAGCAGCACGGACAGTGCCGGCGCAGATACGCAGTATTTT	CASSTDSAGADTQYF
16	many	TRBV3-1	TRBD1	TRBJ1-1	TGTGCCAGCAGCCCCCCCCGGGACAGGGGGCTATCTGAAGCTTTCTTT	CASSPPRDRGLSEAFF
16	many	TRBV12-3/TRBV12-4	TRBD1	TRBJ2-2	TGTGCCAGCAGTTTAGGTGGACAGGGCTTGACCGGGGAGCTGTTTTTT	CASSLGGQGLTGELFF
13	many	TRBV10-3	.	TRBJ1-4	TGTGCCACCTCCGGACAGAGCGGAGAAAAACTGTTTTTT	CATSGQSGEKLFF
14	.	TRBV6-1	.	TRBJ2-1	TGTGCCAGCAGCCACCCGGCCAGGCGGAATGAGCAGTTCTTC	CASSHPARRNEQFF
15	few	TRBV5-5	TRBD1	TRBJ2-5	TGTGCCAGCAGTTTCTCCGGGACAGGGGAAGAGACCCAGTACTTC	CASSFSGTGEETQYF
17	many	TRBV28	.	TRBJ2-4	TGTGCCAGCAGTTCTAGAGGGGTTTTTCTAGCCAAAAACATTCAGTACTTC	CASSSRGVFLAKNIQYF
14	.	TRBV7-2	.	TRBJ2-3	TGTGCCAGCAGCCCCGGGGTTAGCACAGATACGCAGTATTTT	CASSPGVSTDTQYF
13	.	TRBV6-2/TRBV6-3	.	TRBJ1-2	TGTGCCAGCAGTTCTGCCGGGTTGCGGGGCTACACCTTC	CASSSAGLRGYTF
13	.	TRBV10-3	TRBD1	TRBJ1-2	TGTGCCATCAGTGGGGACAGTGACTATGGCTACACCTTC	CAISGDSDYGYTF
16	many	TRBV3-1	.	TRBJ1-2	TGTGCCAGCAGCTTCCGGGACCCTTCTACTTCCCATGGCTACACCTTC	CASSFRDPSTSHGYTF